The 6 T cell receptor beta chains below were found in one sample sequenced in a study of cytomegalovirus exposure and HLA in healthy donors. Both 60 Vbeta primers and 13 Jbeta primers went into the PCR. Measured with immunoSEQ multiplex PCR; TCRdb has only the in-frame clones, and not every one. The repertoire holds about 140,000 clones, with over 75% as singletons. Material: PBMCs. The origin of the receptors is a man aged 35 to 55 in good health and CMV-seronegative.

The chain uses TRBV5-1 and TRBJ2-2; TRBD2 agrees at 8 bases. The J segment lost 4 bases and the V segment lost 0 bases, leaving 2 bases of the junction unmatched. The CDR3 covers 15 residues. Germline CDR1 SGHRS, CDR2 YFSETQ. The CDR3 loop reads CASSLASGGTGELFF. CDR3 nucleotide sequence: TGCGCCAGCAGCTTGGCCAGCGGGGGCACCGGGGAGCTGTTTTTT.

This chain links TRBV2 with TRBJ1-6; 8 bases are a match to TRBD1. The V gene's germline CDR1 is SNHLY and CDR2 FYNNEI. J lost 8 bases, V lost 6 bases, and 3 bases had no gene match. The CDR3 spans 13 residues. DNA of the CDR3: TGTGCCAGCAGGTCGGACAGGGATTCACCCCTCCACTTT. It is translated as CASRSDRDSPLHF.

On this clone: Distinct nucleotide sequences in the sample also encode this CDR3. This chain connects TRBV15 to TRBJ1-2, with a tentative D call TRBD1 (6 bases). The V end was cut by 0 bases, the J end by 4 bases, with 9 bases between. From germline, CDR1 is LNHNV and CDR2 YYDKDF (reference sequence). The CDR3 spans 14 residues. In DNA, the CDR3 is TGTGCCACCAGCAGAGATCGGGACATCTATGGCTACACCTTC. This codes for CATSRDRDIYGYTF.

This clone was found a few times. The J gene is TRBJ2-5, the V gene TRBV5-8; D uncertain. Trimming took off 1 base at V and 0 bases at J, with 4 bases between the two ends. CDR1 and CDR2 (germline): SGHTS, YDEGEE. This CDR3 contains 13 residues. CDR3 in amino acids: CASSLIYQETQYF. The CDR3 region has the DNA TGTGCCAGCAGCTTGATCTACCAAGAGACCCAGTACTTC.

Written as DNA, the CDR3 is TGTGCCAGCAGCGGACGGACTAGCGAATACGAGCAGTACTTC. It is translated as CASSGRTSEYEQYF. The chain combines TRBV9 with TRBJ2-5; TRBD2 agrees at 9 bases. The DNA end is more similar to TRBJ2-7, so the J call may be wrong. Germline CDR1 is SGDLS and CDR2 is YYNGEE. The CDR3 consists of 14 residues.

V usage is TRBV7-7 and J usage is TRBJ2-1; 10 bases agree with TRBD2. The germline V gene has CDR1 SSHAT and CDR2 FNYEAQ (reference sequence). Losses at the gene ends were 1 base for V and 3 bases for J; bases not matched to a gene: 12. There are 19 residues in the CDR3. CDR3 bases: TGTGCCAGCAGCTTAGTTCCGGTCTCGGCTAGCGGGAGCTACAATGAGCAGTTCTTC. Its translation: CASSLVPVSASGSYNEQFF.